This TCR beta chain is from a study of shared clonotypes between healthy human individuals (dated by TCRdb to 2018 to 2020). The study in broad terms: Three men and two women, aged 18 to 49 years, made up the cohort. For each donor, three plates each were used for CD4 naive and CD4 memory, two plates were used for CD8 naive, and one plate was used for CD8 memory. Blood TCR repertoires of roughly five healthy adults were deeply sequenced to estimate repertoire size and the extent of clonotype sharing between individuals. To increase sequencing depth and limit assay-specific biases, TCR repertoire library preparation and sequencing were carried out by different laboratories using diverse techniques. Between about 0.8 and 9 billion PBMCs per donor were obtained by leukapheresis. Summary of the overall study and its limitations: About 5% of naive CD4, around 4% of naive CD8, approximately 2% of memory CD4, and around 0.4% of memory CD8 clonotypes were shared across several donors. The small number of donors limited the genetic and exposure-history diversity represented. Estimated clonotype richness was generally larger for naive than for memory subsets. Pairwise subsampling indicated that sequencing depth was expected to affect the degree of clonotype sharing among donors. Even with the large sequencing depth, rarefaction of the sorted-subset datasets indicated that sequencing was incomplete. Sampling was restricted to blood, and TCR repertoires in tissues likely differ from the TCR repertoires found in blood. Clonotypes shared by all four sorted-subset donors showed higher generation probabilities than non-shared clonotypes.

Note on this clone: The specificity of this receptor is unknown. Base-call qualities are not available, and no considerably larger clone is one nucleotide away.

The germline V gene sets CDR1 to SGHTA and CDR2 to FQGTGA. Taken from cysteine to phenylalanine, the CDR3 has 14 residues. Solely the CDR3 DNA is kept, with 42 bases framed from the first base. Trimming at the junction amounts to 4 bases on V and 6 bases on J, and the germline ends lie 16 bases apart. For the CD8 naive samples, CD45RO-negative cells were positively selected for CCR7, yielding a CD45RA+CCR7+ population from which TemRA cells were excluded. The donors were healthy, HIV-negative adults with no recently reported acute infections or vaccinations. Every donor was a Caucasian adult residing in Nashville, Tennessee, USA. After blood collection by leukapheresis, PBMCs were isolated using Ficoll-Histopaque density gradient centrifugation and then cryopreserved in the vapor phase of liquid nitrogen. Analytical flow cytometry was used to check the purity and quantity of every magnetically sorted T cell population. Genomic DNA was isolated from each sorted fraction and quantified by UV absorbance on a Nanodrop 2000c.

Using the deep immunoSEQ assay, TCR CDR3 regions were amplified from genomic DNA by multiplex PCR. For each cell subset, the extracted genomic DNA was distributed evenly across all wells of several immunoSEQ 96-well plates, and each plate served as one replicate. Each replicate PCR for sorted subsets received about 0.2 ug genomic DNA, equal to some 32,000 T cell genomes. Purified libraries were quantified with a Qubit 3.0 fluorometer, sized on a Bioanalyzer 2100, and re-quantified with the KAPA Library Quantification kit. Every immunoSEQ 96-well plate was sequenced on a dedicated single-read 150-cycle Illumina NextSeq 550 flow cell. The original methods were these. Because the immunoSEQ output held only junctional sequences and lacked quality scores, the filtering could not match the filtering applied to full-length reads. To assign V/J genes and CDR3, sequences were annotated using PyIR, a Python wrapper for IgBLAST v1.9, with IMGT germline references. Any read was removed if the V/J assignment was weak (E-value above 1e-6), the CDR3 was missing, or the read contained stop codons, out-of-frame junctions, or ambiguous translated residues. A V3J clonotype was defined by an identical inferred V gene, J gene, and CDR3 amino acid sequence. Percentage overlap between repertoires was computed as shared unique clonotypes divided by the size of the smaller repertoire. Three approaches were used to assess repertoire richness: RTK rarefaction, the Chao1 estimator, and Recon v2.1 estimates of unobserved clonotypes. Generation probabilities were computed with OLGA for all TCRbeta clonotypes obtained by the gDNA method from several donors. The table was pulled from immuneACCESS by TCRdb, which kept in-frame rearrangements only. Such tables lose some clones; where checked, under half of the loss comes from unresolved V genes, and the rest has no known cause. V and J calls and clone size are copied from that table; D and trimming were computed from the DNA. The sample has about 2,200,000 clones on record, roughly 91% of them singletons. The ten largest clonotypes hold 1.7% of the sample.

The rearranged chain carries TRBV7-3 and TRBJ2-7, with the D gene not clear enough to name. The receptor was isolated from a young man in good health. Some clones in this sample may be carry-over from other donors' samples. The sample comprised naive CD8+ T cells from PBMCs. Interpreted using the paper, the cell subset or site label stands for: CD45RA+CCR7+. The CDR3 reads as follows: CASSSTGSPVEQYF. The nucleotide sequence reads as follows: TGTGCCAGCAGCTCTACCGGGTCCCCGGTCGAGCAGTACTTC.